This TCR beta chain derives from a study of T cell responses to AZD1222 COVID-19 vaccine. The study's findings and limits: Along spike, vaccine-associated CD4 TCRs were found throughout, with dominance at 160-218 and 743-854. The sample set comprised mostly white British donors with more females, and clonal diversity was possibly underestimated. Repertoire samples came only from after the peak T cell response.

CDR1 and CDR2 from the germline V gene are SGHAT and FQNNGV. The CDR3 length is 17 residues. V was pared by 5 bases and J by 6 bases, with 11 bases of the junction left unmatched. Only in-frame clones appear in the TCRdb table, and some are missing; sequencing was by immunoSEQ multiplex PCR. The sample holds 150,000 or so clones, over 75% seen once. Notes on this clone: Its antigen is as yet unknown.

This sequence originates from an adult in good health. The chain is built from TRBV11-2 and TRBJ1-4, with TRBD1 matching over 11 bases. The material was peripheral blood, obtained on day 0 of AZD1222 vaccination. This CDR3 reads CASSPYPPGQGDEKLFF. Written as DNA, the CDR3 is TGTGCCAGCAGCCCTTACCCCCCGGGACAGGGGGATGAAAAACTGTTTTTT.